These 7 T cell receptor beta chains share one sample of origin, sequenced in a study of OX40 agonist ivuxolimab in advanced cancers. Sequenced by immunoSEQ multiplex PCR; TCRdb stores in-frame clones only, minus some. Here the sample spans some 95,000 clones, roughly nine tenths being singletons. The sequencing used CD4+ or CD8+ T cells sorted from blood, collected in a trial of the OX40 agonist ivuxolimab. The receptors were sampled from an adult with an advanced solid tumor such as melanoma, head and neck, liver or kidney cancer.

This clone was detected once. This sequence joins TRBV5-1 and TRBJ2-3, with D perhaps TRBD1 (5 bases). The germline CDR1 and CDR2 sequences are SGHRS and YFSETQ. The CDR3 is made up of 16 amino acids. V lost 0 bases and J lost 1, with 12 bases in between. DNA of the CDR3: TGCGCCAGCAGCTTGGCCCAAGGGGCCCGCACAGATACGCAGTATTTT. Translating it yields CASSLAQGARTDTQYF.

V usage is TRBV10-3 and J usage is TRBJ2-2; the D gene is possibly TRBD2 (5 bases). Trimming removed 6 bases from V and 5 bases from J, with 13 bases in between. Per the germline V gene, CDR1 is ENHRY and CDR2 is SYGVKD. CDR3 size: 14 residues. CDR3 nucleotides: TGTGCCATCAGGGACTTTCAGCAAACCGGGGAGCTGTTTTTT. Translated: CAIRDFQQTGELFF.

This clone was counted once. This chain joins TRBV4-1 and TRBJ2-7; D remains ambiguous. V lost 0 bases and J lost 3, with 18 bases in between. From germline, CDR1 is MGHRA and CDR2 YSYEKL. The CDR3 contains 17 residues. Here the CDR3 reads CASSQDIFRRTNYEQYF. The CDR3 region has the DNA TGCGCCAGCAGCCAAGACATTTTCAGGCGTACCAACTACGAGCAGTACTTC.

V gene TRBV5-1 combines with J gene TRBJ2-7, with D unclear. Germline V gives CDR1 SGHRS, CDR2 YFSETQ. The CDR3 length is 15 residues. The V and J ends lost 4 bases and 0 bases respectively, with 14 bases between them. The DNA of the CDR3 is TGCGCCAGCAGCCCTAGGCCTGGACCCTCCTACGAGCAGTACTTC. Protein: CASSPRPGPSYEQYF.

The J gene is TRBJ1-1, the V gene TRBV19; the D gene is possibly TRBD1 (6 bases). V lost 3 bases to trimming and J lost 5 bases, with 19 bases between them. CDR1 and CDR2 (germline): LNHDA, SQIVND (reference sequence). This CDR3 is 16 amino acids long. The CDR3 DNA sequence: TGTGCCAGTAGTATCGGGACAAGGATGGGGGGTACTGAAGCTTTCTTT. Amino acids: CASSIGTRMGGTEAFF.

The V and J genes are TRBV28 and TRBJ2-7; D not resolved. V lost 2 bases to trimming and J lost 7 bases, with 18 bases between them. The CDR3 spans 15 residues. CDR1 MDHEN and CDR2 SYDVKM come from the germline V gene. CDR3 DNA: TGTGCCAGCAGTTTAAAATTGGCGGTTTTTAAAGAGCAGTACTTC. As protein: CASSLKLAVFKEQYF.

The V gene is TRBV27, the J gene TRBJ2-1, with 9 nucleotides matching TRBD2. CDR1 is MNHEY, CDR2 SMNVEV, per germline (reference sequence). J was trimmed by 5 bases and V by 0 bases; bases with no gene match: 11. The CDR3 is 18 amino acids. The CDR3 spells CASSLSSSGGTRDNEQFF. CDR3 DNA: TGTGCCAGCAGTTTATCATCCAGCGGGGGGACTCGGGACAATGAGCAGTTCTTC.